A selection of T cell receptor beta chains follows, all from one sample in a study of blood T cell repertoires in COVID-19. Some clones are missing from TCRdb's copy, which holds only in-frame ones; the method was immunoSEQ multiplex PCR. This repertoire shows under 300,000 clones, about nine tenths found once; its top ten account for 2% to 2.5%. The specimen sequenced was peripheral blood. The receptors originated from a man aged 45 to 65 with acute or convalescent COVID-19. CDR3s leave out the opening cysteine and the closing phenylalanine or tryptophan. Fields, in order: V gene, clone size, CDR3 protein. The size entry is marked missing in some rows and otherwise reads once, few, many or a size class.

>TRBV20-1|NA
SARGSRDT
>TRBV24-1|NA
ATSDGLSPGSEETQY
>TRBV5-4|NA
ASSSYNEQF
>TRBV27|NA
ASSPSGGYGYT
>TRBV7-9|NA
ASSPRWGGTTGELF
>TRBV2|NA
ASSVSAGAYYGYT
>TRBV4-1|NA
ASSPAGSANYGYT
>TRBV16|NA
ASRRTGNEKLF
>TRBV6-5|NA
ASSPHQTSYEQY
>TRBV19|NA
ASSMTGVNTEAF
>TRBV18|NA
ASSVQGAGQPQH
>TRBV18|NA
ASSLSGTGGDQPQH
>TRBV3-1/TRBV3-2|NA
ASSQGKRGGFTDTQY
>TRBV6-5|NA
ASNSGTGYEKLF
>TRBV3-1/TRBV3-2|few
ASSQFTGTSGGYEQY
>TRBV2|NA
AGGEVQNIQY
>TRBV19|NA
ASTTTGWNQPQH
>TRBV19|few
ASSSQRGGLNEQY
>TRBV18|NA
ASSPGGPGTKETQY
>TRBV3-1/TRBV3-2|NA
ASSRFSGAASGGTQY
>TRBV30|NA
ATDRVNNNEQF
>TRBV6-2/TRBV6-3|NA
ASSYSLAGNNNEQF
>TRBV5-4|NA
ASSSPTGDYGYT
>TRBV7-3|once
ASRPDRGSYNEQF
>TRBV30|NA
AWSPLGAVNQPQH
>TRBV19|NA
ASSMNRRGPYEQY
>TRBV10-3|NA
AIWTGYSNQPQH
>TRBV30|NA
AWSVLWGRGNTIY
>TRBV7-6|NA
ASSLDWGANYGYT
>TRBV24-1|NA
ATSDPTVGGTGELF
>TRBV18|NA
ASSPPQGLAGAYEQY
>TRBV6-5|NA
ASSYSQGLPNYEQY
>TRBV30|NA
AWRDRVGQPQH
>TRBV18|once
ASSPRDRGNYGYT
>TRBV4-2|NA
ASSQDGYNEQF
>TRBV11-2|NA
ASSLGQRYTGELF
>TRBV19|NA
ASRAGHANGYGYT
>TRBV5-1|NA
ASTPGLADYNEQF
>TRBV9|NA
ASSVAEVSGEQY
>TRBV12-3/TRBV12-4|NA
ASSLVSGNTIY
>TRBV21-1|NA
ASSKGGQGKSGANVLT
>TRBV30|NA
ACQTGTNSPLH
>TRBV3-1/TRBV3-2|NA
ASGRASLRQEKLF
>TRBV5-1|few
ASGGTSGGAPETQY
>TRBV13|NA
ASSSRERGYT
>TRBV3-1/TRBV3-2|NA
ASSQDHGARELF
>TRBV10-3|NA
AISESRTGTYEQY
>TRBV3-1/TRBV3-2|NA
ASSPGTGVTYGYT
>TRBV18|NA
ASSTGNTEAF
>TRBV12-3/TRBV12-4|NA
ASGHSSSYEQY
>TRBV5-1|NA
ASSLGTSGVYNEQF
>TRBV5-6|NA
ASSFSGWDRLEKLF
>TRBV7-6|few
ASSLAGGVGGEQF